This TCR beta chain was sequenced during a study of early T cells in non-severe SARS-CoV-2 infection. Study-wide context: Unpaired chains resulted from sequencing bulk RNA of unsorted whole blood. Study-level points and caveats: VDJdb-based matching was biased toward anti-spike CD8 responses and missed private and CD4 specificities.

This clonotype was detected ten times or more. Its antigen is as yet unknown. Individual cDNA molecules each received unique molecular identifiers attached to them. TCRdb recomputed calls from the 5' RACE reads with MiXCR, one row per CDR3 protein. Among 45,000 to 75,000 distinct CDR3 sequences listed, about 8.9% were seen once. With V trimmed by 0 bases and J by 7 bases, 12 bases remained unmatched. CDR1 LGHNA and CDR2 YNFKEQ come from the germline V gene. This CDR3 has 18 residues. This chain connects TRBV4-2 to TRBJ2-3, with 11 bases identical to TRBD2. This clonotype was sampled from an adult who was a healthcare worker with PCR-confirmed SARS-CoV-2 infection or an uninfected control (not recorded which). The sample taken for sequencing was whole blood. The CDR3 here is CASSQDPASGRSPNTQYF. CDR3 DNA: TGTGCCAGCAGCCAAGATCCGGCTAGCGGGAGGTCCCCGAATACGCAGTATTTT.